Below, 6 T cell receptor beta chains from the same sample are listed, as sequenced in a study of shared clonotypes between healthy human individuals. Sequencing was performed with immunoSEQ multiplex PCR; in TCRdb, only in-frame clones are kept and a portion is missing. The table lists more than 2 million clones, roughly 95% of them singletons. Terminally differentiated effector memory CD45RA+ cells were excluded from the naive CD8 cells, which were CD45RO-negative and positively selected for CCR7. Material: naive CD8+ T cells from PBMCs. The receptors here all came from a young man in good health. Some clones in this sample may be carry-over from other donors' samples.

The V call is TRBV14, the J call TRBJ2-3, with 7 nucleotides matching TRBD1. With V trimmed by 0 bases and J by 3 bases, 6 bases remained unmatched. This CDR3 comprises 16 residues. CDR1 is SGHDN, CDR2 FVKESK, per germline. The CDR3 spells CASSQDQGRGTDTQYF. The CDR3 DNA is TGTGCCAGCAGCCAAGACCAGGGCAGGGGGACAGATACGCAGTATTTT.

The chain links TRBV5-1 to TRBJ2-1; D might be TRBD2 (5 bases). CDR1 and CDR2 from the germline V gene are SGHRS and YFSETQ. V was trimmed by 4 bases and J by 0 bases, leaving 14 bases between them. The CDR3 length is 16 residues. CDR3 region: CASSEGLTGSYNEQFF. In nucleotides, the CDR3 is TGCGCCAGCAGCGAAGGACTGACTGGCTCCTACAATGAGCAGTTCTTC.

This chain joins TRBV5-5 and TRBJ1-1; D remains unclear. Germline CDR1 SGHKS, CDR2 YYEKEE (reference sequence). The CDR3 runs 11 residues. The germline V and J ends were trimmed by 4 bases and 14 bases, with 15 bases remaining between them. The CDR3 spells CASSQDWEPFF. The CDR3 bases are TGTGCCAGCAGCCAAGACTGGGAACCGTTCTTT. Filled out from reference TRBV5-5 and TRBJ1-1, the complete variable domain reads DAGVTQSPTHLIKTRGQQVTLRCSPISGHKSVSWYQQVLGQGPQFIFQYYEKEERGRGNFPDRFSARQFPNYSSELNVNALLLGDSALYLCASSQDWEPFFGQGTRLTVV.

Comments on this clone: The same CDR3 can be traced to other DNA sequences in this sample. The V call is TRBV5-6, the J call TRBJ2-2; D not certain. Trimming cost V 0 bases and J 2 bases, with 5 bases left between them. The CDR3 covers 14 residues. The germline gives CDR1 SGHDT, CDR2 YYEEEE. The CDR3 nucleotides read TGTGCCAGCAGCTTGGGACTTAACACCGGGGAGCTGTTTTTT. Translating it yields CASSLGLNTGELFF.

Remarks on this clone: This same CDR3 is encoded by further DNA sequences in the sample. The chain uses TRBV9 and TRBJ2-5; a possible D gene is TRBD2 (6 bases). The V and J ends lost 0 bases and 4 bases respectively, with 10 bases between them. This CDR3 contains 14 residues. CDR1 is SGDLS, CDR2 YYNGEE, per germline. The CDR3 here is CASSVGGMGETQYF. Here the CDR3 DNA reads TGTGCCAGCAGCGTAGGCGGGATGGGAGAGACCCAGTACTTC. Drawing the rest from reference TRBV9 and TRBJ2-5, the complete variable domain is DSGVTQTPKHLITATGQRVTLRCSPRSGDLSVYWYQQSLDQGLQFLIQYYNGEERAKGNILERFSAQQFPDLHSELNLSSLELGDSALYFCASSVGGMGETQYFGPGTRLLVL.

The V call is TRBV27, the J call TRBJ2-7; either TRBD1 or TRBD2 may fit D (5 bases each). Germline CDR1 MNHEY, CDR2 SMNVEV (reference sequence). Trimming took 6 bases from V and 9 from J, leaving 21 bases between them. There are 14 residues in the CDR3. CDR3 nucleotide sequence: TGTGCCAGCAGCCACCGGGACCCCAGGTCGGGGCAGTACTTC. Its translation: CASSHRDPRSGQYF.